This TCR beta chain was recorded in a study of blood T cell repertoires in COVID-19. Across the study: Spain, Italy and the United States supplied samples that represented acute and convalescent COVID-19. PBMCs, B-cell-depleted T cells, or T cells were the source of the cDNA or gDNA that made up the material.

Methods used by the authors: For nucleated cells, counts were estimated from reference gene primer amplification. Sequencing used immunoSEQ multiplex PCR; TCRdb keeps in-frame clones, though not all of them. That table gives V, J and clone size, and the DNA gave D and trimming. This table holds tens of thousands of clones, around four fifths found once. Deletions cut 0 bases from V and 2 bases from J, with 11 bases between. CDR3 length: 15 amino acids. Germline values: CDR1 LGHDT, CDR2 YNNKEL (reference sequence). Sequencing was done on a sample of peripheral blood. The sequence was collected from a man in his 70s with acute or convalescent COVID-19. The gene calls are TRBV3-1 (or the pseudogene TRBV3-2) and TRBJ2-7, with D uncertain. In DNA, the CDR3 is TGTGCCAGCAGCCAAGATCTGTACAGAGCCTACGAGCAGTACTTC. Translated, it gives CASSQDLYRAYEQYF.